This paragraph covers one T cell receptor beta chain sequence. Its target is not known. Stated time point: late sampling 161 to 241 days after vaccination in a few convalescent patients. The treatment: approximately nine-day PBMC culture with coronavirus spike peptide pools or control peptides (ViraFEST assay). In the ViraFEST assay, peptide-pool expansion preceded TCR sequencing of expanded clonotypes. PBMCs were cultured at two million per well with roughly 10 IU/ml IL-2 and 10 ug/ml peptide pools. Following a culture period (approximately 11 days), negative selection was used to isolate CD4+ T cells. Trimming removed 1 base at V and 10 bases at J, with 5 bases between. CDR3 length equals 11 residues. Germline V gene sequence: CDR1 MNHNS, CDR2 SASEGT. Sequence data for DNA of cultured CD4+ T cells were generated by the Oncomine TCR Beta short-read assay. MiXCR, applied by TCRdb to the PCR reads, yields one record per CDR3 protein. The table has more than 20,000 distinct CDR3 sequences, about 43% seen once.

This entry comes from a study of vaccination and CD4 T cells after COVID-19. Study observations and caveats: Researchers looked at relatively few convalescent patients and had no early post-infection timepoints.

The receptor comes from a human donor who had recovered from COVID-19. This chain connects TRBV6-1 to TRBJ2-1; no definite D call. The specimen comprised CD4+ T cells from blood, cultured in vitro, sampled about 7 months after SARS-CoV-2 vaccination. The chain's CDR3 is CASSEELEQFF. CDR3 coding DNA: TGTGCCAGCAGTGAAGAACTAGAGCAGTTCTTC.